This is a list of T cell receptor beta chains from one sample in a study of shared clonotypes between healthy human individuals. The method was immunoSEQ multiplex PCR; TCRdb's version includes in-frame clones alone and lacks a portion of them. In the table there are roughly 1,500,000 clones, 95% to 99% of which are singletons. The sample taken for sequencing was naive CD4+ T cells sorted from blood. The receptors derive from a man younger than 40 in good health. Both conserved end residues are trimmed from each CDR3.

j_gene: TRBJ2-7; v_gene: TRBV29-1; CDR3aa: SVGSQGITYEQY
j_gene: TRBJ2-1; v_gene: TRBV10-3; CDR3aa: AISESAGGQF
j_gene: TRBJ2-5; v_gene: TRBV30; CDR3aa: AWSPRTLGETQY
j_gene: TRBJ1-1; v_gene: TRBV10-3; CDR3aa: AISVGQGGSTEAF
j_gene: TRBJ2-5; v_gene: TRBV18; CDR3aa: ASSGDRVSETQY
j_gene: TRBJ2-2; v_gene: TRBV7-9; CDR3aa: ASSRIRDRVFGELF
j_gene: TRBJ2-7; v_gene: TRBV5-6; CDR3aa: ASSFRTVSSYEQY
j_gene: TRBJ2-7; v_gene: TRBV5-1; CDR3aa: ASSFFFRTAYEQY
j_gene: TRBJ1-2; v_gene: TRBV7-9; CDR3aa: ASSEARGASYGYT
j_gene: TRBJ1-1; v_gene: TRBV18; CDR3aa: ASSPQQVNTEAF
j_gene: TRBJ1-2; v_gene: TRBV7-9; CDR3aa: ASSPPVAGELYGYT
j_gene: TRBJ2-2; v_gene: TRBV15; CDR3aa: ATSSGQSNTGELF
j_gene: TRBJ2-1; v_gene: TRBV7-2; CDR3aa: ASSLGQGAWDEQF
j_gene: TRBJ2-2; v_gene: TRBV27; CDR3aa: ASSLRRHFSGELF
j_gene: TRBJ2-1; v_gene: TRBV7-2; CDR3aa: ASSLGRGSYNEQF
j_gene: TRBJ2-3; v_gene: TRBV5-1; CDR3aa: ASSSSGTSGGGTSTDTQY
j_gene: TRBJ2-1; v_gene: TRBV5-1; CDR3aa: ASSLSFRSDEQF
j_gene: TRBJ2-7; v_gene: TRBV29-1; CDR3aa: SVEGPGEFVQY
j_gene: TRBJ2-7; v_gene: TRBV10-3; CDR3aa: AISGGSYEQY
j_gene: TRBJ1-5; v_gene: TRBV19; CDR3aa: ASSVGQGDSKPQH
j_gene: TRBJ2-7; v_gene: TRBV7-8; CDR3aa: ASSREQGSYEQY
j_gene: TRBJ2-1; v_gene: TRBV9; CDR3aa: ASSVALRDSSYNEQF
j_gene: TRBJ2-1; v_gene: TRBV5-1; CDR3aa: ASSPSGGSYNEQF
j_gene: TRBJ2-5; v_gene: TRBV5-1; CDR3aa: ASRPRTVQETQY
j_gene: TRBJ1-1; v_gene: TRBV29-1; CDR3aa: SAIPTFRWDLWSVEAF
j_gene: TRBJ2-1; v_gene: TRBV19; CDR3aa: ASSAGTRYEQF
j_gene: TRBJ2-2; v_gene: TRBV27; CDR3aa: ASRGQSNTGELF
j_gene: TRBJ2-1; v_gene: TRBV9; CDR3aa: ASSVQPSYNEQF
j_gene: TRBJ2-5; v_gene: TRBV11-2; CDR3aa: ASSLVFPAGNEETQY
j_gene: TRBJ2-7; v_gene: TRBV5-1; CDR3aa: ASSPRGGRNYEQY
j_gene: TRBJ2-7; v_gene: TRBV18; CDR3aa: ASSPKTGDLSYEQY
j_gene: TRBJ2-2; v_gene: TRBV7-2; CDR3aa: ASSLRPPNTGELF
j_gene: TRBJ2-7; v_gene: TRBV7-3; CDR3aa: ASSSGGRFYEQY
j_gene: TRBJ1-2; v_gene: TRBV5-1; CDR3aa: ASSLAGGVSYGYT
j_gene: TRBJ2-3; v_gene: TRBV5-4; CDR3aa: ASSMGTGPTDTQY
j_gene: TRBJ1-5; v_gene: TRBV18; CDR3aa: ASSPLGTGGAAGQPQH